The rows below give T cell receptor beta chains drawn from one sample of a study of blood T cell repertoires in COVID-19. Profiling relied on immunoSEQ multiplex PCR, and the TCRdb table lists in-frame clones only, not all of them. Of some 300,000 clones listed, roughly 86% are singletons. Input material: PBMCs or T cells enriched from blood (not recorded which). Source of these receptors: a woman aged 25 to 39 who had recovered from COVID-19. Both conserved end residues are part of each CDR3. A D gene is named only where the DNA matches it firmly. Where a row states a size, it is once, few, many or the class of an expanded clone; other rows omit it.

V gene: TRBV24-1; J gene: TRBJ2-2; D gene: TRBD2; clone size: -; CDR3 DNA: TGTGCCACCAGTGATCGGACTAGCGGGAGGGCCCACACCGGGGAGCTGTTTTTT; CDR3 protein: CATSDRTSGRAHTGELFF
V gene: TRBV5-1; J gene: TRBJ1-1; D gene: TRBD1; clone size: -; CDR3 DNA: TGCGCCAGCAGCTCCCAGGACAGGGGGAAGACTGAAGCTTTCTTT; CDR3 protein: CASSSQDRGKTEAFF
V gene: TRBV9; J gene: TRBJ2-7; D gene: TRBD2; clone size: -; CDR3 DNA: TGTGCCAGCAGCCACAAGCCAGGACTAGCGGGAGCTGAGACCTACGAGCAGTACTTC; CDR3 protein: CASSHKPGLAGAETYEQYF
V gene: TRBV2; J gene: TRBJ1-6; D gene: -; clone size: -; CDR3 DNA: TGTGCCAGCAGGGGGAGGTTTCTACCACCCCTCCACTTT; CDR3 protein: CASRGRFLPPLHF
V gene: TRBV7-2; J gene: TRBJ2-3; D gene: TRBD2; clone size: -; CDR3 DNA: TGTGCCAGCAGCCCCGGACTAGGTAGAGATACGCAGTATTTT; CDR3 protein: CASSPGLGRDTQYF
V gene: TRBV27; J gene: TRBJ2-5; D gene: -; clone size: -; CDR3 DNA: TGTGCCAGCAGTCCGGGGGGCATGGAGACCCAGTACTTC; CDR3 protein: CASSPGGMETQYF
V gene: TRBV10-3; J gene: TRBJ2-7; D gene: TRBD2; clone size: -; CDR3 DNA: TGTGCCATCAGAGGGGGGACTAGCGGCTTCTACGAGCAGTACTTC; CDR3 protein: CAIRGGTSGFYEQYF
V gene: TRBV29-1; J gene: TRBJ2-1; D gene: -; clone size: few; CDR3 DNA: TGCAGCGTCCGCGTAGTGTACAATGAGCAGTTCTTC; CDR3 protein: CSVRVVYNEQFF
V gene: TRBV20-1; J gene: TRBJ2-1; D gene: -; clone size: -; CDR3 DNA: TGCAGTGCTAGTATCGGGAGTACCAGGAATGAGCAGTTCTTC; CDR3 protein: CSASIGSTRNEQFF
V gene: TRBV27; J gene: TRBJ1-2; D gene: TRBD1; clone size: -; CDR3 DNA: TGTGCCAGCAGTTTATTGGGACAGAGATTCTATGGCTACACCTTC; CDR3 protein: CASSLLGQRFYGYTF
V gene: TRBV30; J gene: TRBJ1-1; D gene: -; clone size: -; CDR3 DNA: TGTGCGAGGAGCCGGTTTGAGACTGAAGCTTTCTTT; CDR3 protein: CARSRFETEAFF
V gene: TRBV9; J gene: TRBJ1-1; D gene: -; clone size: few; CDR3 DNA: TGTGCCAGCAGCGTAGCTACAGGTACTATGAACACTGAAGCTTTCTTT; CDR3 protein: CASSVATGTMNTEAFF
V gene: TRBV19; J gene: TRBJ2-1; D gene: TRBD2; clone size: -; CDR3 DNA: TGTGCCAGTAGTATTGCTCCGGGACCGGCTAGCGGATACAATGAGCAGTTCTTC; CDR3 protein: CASSIAPGPASGYNEQFF
V gene: TRBV3-1/TRBV3-2; J gene: TRBJ1-6; D gene: -; clone size: -; CDR3 DNA: TGTGCCAGCAGCCAAGATCAGTGGGGTGCAGGGGCCTCACCCCTCCACTTT; CDR3 protein: CASSQDQWGAGASPLHF
V gene: TRBV3-1/TRBV3-2; J gene: TRBJ1-2; D gene: TRBD1; clone size: -; CDR3 DNA: TGTGCCAGCAGGCCCGGGACAGGGCGGAGGGGATATGGCTACACCTTC; CDR3 protein: CASRPGTGRRGYGYTF
V gene: TRBV5-1; J gene: TRBJ2-7; D gene: TRBD1; clone size: -; CDR3 DNA: TGCGCCAGCAGCGTGGGACAGGGTCACTCCTACGAGCAGTACTTC; CDR3 protein: CASSVGQGHSYEQYF
V gene: TRBV28; J gene: TRBJ2-1; D gene: TRBD2; clone size: -; CDR3 DNA: TGTGCCAGCAGTTTCCTAGCGGGAAACAATGAGCAGTTCTTC; CDR3 protein: CASSFLAGNNEQFF
V gene: TRBV27; J gene: TRBJ1-1; D gene: -; clone size: -; CDR3 DNA: TGTGCCAGCTGGCCGCACGGGGACACTGAAGCTTTCTTT; CDR3 protein: CASWPHGDTEAFF